One sample yielded the 17 T cell receptor beta chains listed below, sequenced in a study of T cells in Graves' hyperthyroidism and ophthalmopathy. Amplification yielded TCR beta CDR3 regions, with RNA transcripts as the source. The HTBI set primed first-round TCR CDR3 RT-PCR. Via MiXCR, TCRdb re-called the multiplex PCR reads, giving one row per CDR3 protein. This table has some 570,000 distinct CDR3 sequences, roughly 17% appearing once. Specimen: blood. These receptors came from a woman in her late teens or twenties with Graves' ophthalmopathy.

This clonotype was recorded at least ten times. CDR3 sequence reads: CASSPQGQGIEAFF. In nucleotides, the CDR3 is TGTGCCAGCTCACCACAGGGGCAGGGGATTGAAGCTTTCTTT. The gene calls are TRBV18 and TRBJ1-1, with TRBD1 as a possible D gene (6 bases). This CDR3 has 14 amino acids. Trimming left V 1 base short and J 7 bases short, with 13 bases between. Germline CDR1 KGHSH, CDR2 LQKENI.

There are many counts of this clonotype. V is TRBV12-3 or TRBV12-4 and J is TRBJ2-2; D is perhaps TRBD1 (5 bases). This CDR3 is built from 16 residues. Trimming left V 2 bases short and J 1 base short, with 11 bases between. The CDR3 sequence is CASSLSRTRNTGELFF. The CDR3 DNA is TGTGCCAGCAGTTTATCCCGGACACGGAACACCGGGGAGCTGTTTTTT.

This clonotype appeared many times. The genes are TRBV3-2 and TRBJ1-1; TRBD1 is the table's D call and was not checked against the DNA. TRBV3-2 is a pseudogene. This CDR3 is built from 16 residues. The CDR3 sequence is CASSQEGKGRDTEAFF. The CDR3 bases are TGTGCCAGCAGCCAAGAGGGGAAAGGGCGGGACACTGAAGCTTTCTTT.

A few counts support this clonotype. The gene calls are TRBV7-2 and TRBJ1-4; TRBD1 is a possible D gene (6 bases). Germline CDR1 reads SGHTA; CDR2 reads FQGNSA. The CDR3 covers 14 residues. V lost 6 bases and J lost 10, with 18 bases in between. The CDR3 nucleotides are TGTGCCAGCAGAAGTACAGGGTCAGTAGGAAAACTGTTTTTT. Amino acids: CASRSTGSVGKLFF.

This clonotype was found many times. This may come from a read error, since a much larger clone is one base off. This chain joins TRBV28 and TRBJ1-1, with D possibly matching TRBD1 (6 bases). This CDR3 has 11 residues. The germline CDR1 and CDR2 sequences are MDHEN and SYDVKM. V was trimmed by 7 bases and J by 3 bases, leaving 6 bases between them. The CDR3 DNA reads as TGTGCCAGCAAGGGGGACACTGAAGCTTTCTTT. This sequence encodes CASKGDTEAFF.

This clonotype was counted many times. The chain combines TRBV12-3 or TRBV12-4 with TRBJ2-1; maybe TRBD2 (5 bases). The CDR3 spans 16 residues. Trimming stripped 6 bases from V and 0 bases from J, with 15 bases between. The CDR3 is CASSTVPGSSYNEQFF. The CDR3 region has the DNA TGTGCCAGCAGCACCGTACCGGGGAGCTCCTACAATGAGCAGTTCTTC.

This clonotype was counted many times. V gene TRBV4-2 combines with J gene TRBJ1-1, with D possibly being TRBD1 (6 bases). The length of the CDR3 is 16 residues. CDR1 and CDR2 (germline): LGHNA, YNFKEQ. The V end was cut by 6 bases, the J end by 5 bases, with 22 bases between. The CDR3 region is CASRDSMGAFDTEAFF. In nucleotides, the CDR3 is TGTGCCAGCAGGGACTCCATGGGGGCTTTTGATACTGAAGCTTTCTTT.

The chain uses TRBV15 and TRBJ1-1; D gene uncertain. Germline V CDR1 and CDR2: LNHNV, YYDKDF (reference sequence). This CDR3 has 14 residues. Deletions cut 0 bases from V and 4 bases from J, with 9 bases between. CDR3 residues: CATSRDGSATEAFF. CDR3 DNA: TGTGCCACCAGCAGAGATGGGTCGGCCACTGAAGCTTTCTTT. Full variable domain (missing parts from reference TRBV15 and TRBJ1-1): DAMVIQNPRYQVTQFGKPVTLSCSQTLNHNVMYWYQQKSSQAPKLLFHYYDKDFNNEADTPDNFQSRRPNTSFCFLDIRSPGLGDTAMYLCATSRDGSATEAFFGQGTRLTVV.

There are many counts of this clonotype. V is TRBV11-2 and J is TRBJ2-2; D is perhaps TRBD2 (6 bases). The CDR3 has 18 residues. Germline lookup yields CDR1 SGHAT and CDR2 FQNNGV. V lost 2 bases and J 0 bases, leaving 16 bases between the germline ends. Here the CDR3 reads CASSLFLRGAANTGELFF. The CDR3, as DNA: TGTGCCAGCAGCTTATTTCTGCGGGGAGCCGCGAACACCGGGGAGCTGTTTTTT.

This chain joins TRBV12-3 or TRBV12-4 and TRBJ2-1, with 11 bases matching TRBD2. The CDR3 sequence is 15 residues long. V lost 3 bases, J lost 7 bases, and 5 bases stayed unmatched. For the CDR3, the DNA is TGTGCCAGCAGTTTCCTAGCGGGGGGCTTGAATGAGCAGTTCTTC. Amino acids: CASSFLAGGLNEQFF.

About this clonotype itself: Mismatch with germline at one junction end may stem from a read error. The chain uses TRBV28 and TRBJ1-4; TRBD1 aligns across 8 bases. CDR1 and CDR2 from the germline V gene are MDHEN and SYDVKM. CDR3 length: 16 amino acids. The CDR3 sequence: CASSSSRTGNGEKLSF. CDR3 DNA: TGTGCCAGCAGTTCCAGCCGGACAGGGAATGGGGAAAAACTGTCTTTT.

Regarding this clonotype: A read error may explain this, as a much larger clone is one base away. The CDR3 DNA follows: TGTGCCGGCAGCTTAGAGCGGGAGTCCTCCTACGAGCAGTACTTC. Residues: CAGSLERESSYEQYF. The V gene is TRBV3-1, the J gene TRBJ2-7, with 8 bases that match TRBD2. Looked up from germline, CDR1 is LGHDT and CDR2 is YNNKEL (reference sequence). The CDR3 sequence is 15 residues long.

This clonotype has a handful of counts. This chain links TRBV5-6 with TRBJ1-1; 7 bases line up with TRBD1. This CDR3 region has 13 residues. The germline CDR1 and CDR2 sequences are SGHDT and YYEEEE. Germline trimming cut 0 bases from V and 7 bases from J; bases unmatched to any gene: 3. CDR3 coding DNA: TGTGCCAGCAGCTTGGAGGGGGCTATTGAAGCTTTCTTT. This sequence encodes CASSLEGAIEAFF.

A few counts support this clonotype. J is TRBJ2-5 and V is TRBV4-1, with D perhaps TRBD1 or TRBD2 (5 bases each). CDR3 size: 16 residues. The V end lost 1 base, the J end lost 5 bases, and 17 bases lay between the germline ends. In germline, CDR1 is MGHRA, CDR2 YSYEKL. The CDR3 loop is CASSQGFGTKVETQYF. CDR3 nucleotides: TGCGCCAGCAGCCAAGGTTTCGGGACGAAAGTGGAGACCCAGTACTTC.

At least ten counts were recorded for this clonotype. This chain links TRBV20-1 with TRBJ1-5; 7 nucleotides agree with TRBD1. Germline V CDR1 and CDR2: DFQATT, SNEGSKA (reference sequence). The junction had 12 bases not matched to a gene; V was cut back by 4 bases and J by 6 bases. There are 15 residues in the CDR3. This CDR3 reads CSANPVRQGSQPQHF. The CDR3 DNA reads TGCAGTGCTAATCCGGTTAGACAGGGTTCTCAGCCCCAGCATTTT.

This clonotype was recorded a few times. The V gene is TRBV6-2 or TRBV6-3, the J gene TRBJ2-5; D is unresolved. CDR3 length: 15 amino acids. Trimming cost V 8 bases and J 1 base, with 17 bases left between them. Germline assignment: CDR1 MNHEY and CDR2 SVGEGT. The CDR3 nucleotides read TGTGCCAGCCGCCCCCCTAGACTCTCCCAAGAGACCCAGTACTTC. Translating gives CASRPPRLSQETQYF.

The sample holds many counts of this clonotype. The J gene is TRBJ2-1, the V gene TRBV5-1, with no clear D. Germline CDR1 is SGHRS and CDR2 is YFSETQ. With 0 bases removed from V and 9 bases from J, the gap between germline ends came to 16 bases. The CDR3 length is 15 residues. The CDR3 nucleotides read TGCGCCAGCAGCTTGGCCTGGGGTACGGTTGGTGAGCAGTTCTTC. Amino acid sequence: CASSLAWGTVGEQFF.